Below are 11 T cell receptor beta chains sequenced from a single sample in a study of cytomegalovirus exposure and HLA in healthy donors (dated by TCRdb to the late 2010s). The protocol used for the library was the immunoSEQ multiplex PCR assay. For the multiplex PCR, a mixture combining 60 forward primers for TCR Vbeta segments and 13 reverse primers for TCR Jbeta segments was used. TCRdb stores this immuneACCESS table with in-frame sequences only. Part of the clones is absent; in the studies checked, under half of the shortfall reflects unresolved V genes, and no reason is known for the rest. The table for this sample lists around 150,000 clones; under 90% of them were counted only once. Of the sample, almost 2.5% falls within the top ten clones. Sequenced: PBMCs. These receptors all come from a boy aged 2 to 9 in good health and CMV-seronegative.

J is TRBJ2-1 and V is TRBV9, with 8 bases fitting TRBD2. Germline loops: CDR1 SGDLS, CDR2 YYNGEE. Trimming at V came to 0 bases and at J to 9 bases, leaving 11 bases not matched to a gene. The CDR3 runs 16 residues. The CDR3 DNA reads TGTGCCAGCAGCGTAGGGTCCGGGACTAGTGGGACTGAGCAGTTCTTC. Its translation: CASSVGSGTSGTEQFF.

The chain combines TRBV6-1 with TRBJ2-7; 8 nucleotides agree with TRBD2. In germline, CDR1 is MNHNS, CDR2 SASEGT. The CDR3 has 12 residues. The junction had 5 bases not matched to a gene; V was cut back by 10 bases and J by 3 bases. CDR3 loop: CATREGDYEQYF. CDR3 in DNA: TGTGCCACTCGGGAGGGAGACTACGAGCAGTACTTC.

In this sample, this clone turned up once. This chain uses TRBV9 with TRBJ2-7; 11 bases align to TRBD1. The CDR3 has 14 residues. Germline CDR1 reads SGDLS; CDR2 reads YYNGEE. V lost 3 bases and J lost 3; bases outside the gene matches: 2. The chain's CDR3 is CASSAGTGGYEQYF. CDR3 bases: TGTGCCAGCAGCGCCGGGACAGGGGGCTACGAGCAGTACTTC.

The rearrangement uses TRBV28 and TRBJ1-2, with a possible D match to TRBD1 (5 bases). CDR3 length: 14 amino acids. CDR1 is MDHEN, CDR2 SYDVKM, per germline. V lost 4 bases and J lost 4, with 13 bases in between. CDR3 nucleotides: TGTGCCAGCAGTTGGAGGGGTCGGAGCTATGGCTACACCTTC. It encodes CASSWRGRSYGYTF.

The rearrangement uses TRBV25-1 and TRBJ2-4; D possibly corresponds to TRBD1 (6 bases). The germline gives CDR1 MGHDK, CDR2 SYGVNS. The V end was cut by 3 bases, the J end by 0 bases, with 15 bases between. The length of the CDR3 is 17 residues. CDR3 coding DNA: TGTGCCAGCAGTGATTCAGGGACATCGATAGCCAAAAACATTCAGTACTTC. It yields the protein CASSDSGTSIAKNIQYF.

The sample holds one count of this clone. The CDR3 reads CASSAQPGQGPYEQYF. DNA for the CDR3: TGTGCCAGCAGTGCCCAGCCGGGACAGGGACCCTACGAGCAGTACTTC. The chain employs TRBV6-4 and TRBJ2-7; TRBD1 aligns across 9 bases. The V and J ends lost 4 bases and 2 bases, in that order; junction bases with no gene match: 9. From germline, CDR1 is MRHNA and CDR2 SNTAGT. This CDR3 region has 16 residues.

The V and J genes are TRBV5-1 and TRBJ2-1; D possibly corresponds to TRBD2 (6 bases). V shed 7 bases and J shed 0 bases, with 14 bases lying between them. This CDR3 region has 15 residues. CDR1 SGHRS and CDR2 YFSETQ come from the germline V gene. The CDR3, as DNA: TGCGCCAGCTACCCCCCGGGACTCTCCTACAATGAGCAGTTCTTC. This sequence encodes CASYPPGLSYNEQFF. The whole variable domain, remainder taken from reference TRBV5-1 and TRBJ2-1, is KAGVTQTPRYLIKTRGQQVTLSCSPISGHRSVSWYQQTPGQGLQFLFEYFSETQRNKGNFPGRFSGRQFSNSRSEMNVSTLELGDSALYLCASYPPGLSYNEQFFGPGTRLTVL.

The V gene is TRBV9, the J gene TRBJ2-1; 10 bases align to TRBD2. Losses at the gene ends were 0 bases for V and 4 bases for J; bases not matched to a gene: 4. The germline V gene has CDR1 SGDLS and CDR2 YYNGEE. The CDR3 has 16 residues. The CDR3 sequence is CASSVDGLAVYNEQFF. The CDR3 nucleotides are TGTGCCAGCAGCGTAGACGGACTAGCGGTTTACAATGAGCAGTTCTTC.

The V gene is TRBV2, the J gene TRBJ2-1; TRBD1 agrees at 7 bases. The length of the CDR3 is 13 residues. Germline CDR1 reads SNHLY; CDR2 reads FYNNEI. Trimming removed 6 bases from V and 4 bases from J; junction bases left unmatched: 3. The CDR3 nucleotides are TGTGCCAGCAGGATACAGGGGTACAATGAGCAGTTCTTC. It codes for CASRIQGYNEQFF.

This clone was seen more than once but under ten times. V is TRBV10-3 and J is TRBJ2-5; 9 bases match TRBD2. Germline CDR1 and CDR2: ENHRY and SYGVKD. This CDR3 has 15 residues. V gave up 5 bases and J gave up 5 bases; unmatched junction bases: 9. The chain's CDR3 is CAISLAGAEAETQYF. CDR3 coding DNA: TGTGCCATCAGTTTAGCGGGAGCGGAGGCGGAGACCCAGTACTTC.

The CDR3 is CASSSRDRSNYEQYF. The CDR3 coding sequence is TGTGCCAGCAGCAGCCGGGACAGGAGTAACTACGAGCAGTACTTC. J is TRBJ2-7 and V is TRBV7-9; TRBD1 agrees at 8 bases. The junction had 9 bases not matched to a gene; V was cut back by 5 bases and J by 3 bases. Looked up from germline, CDR1 is SEHNR and CDR2 is FQNEAQ (reference sequence). The CDR3 is 15 residues long.